Listed below are T cell receptor beta chains from one sample, sequenced in a study of OX40 agonist ivuxolimab in advanced cancers. Method: immunoSEQ multiplex PCR; TCRdb's copy keeps in-frame clones and lacks some. The sample lists just under 80,000 clones; just under 85% were seen once. The specimen comprised CD4+ or CD8+ T cells sorted from blood, sampled in a trial of the OX40 agonist ivuxolimab. The receptors shown here come from an adult with an advanced solid tumor such as melanoma, head and neck, liver or kidney cancer. The CDR3 runs from the conserved cysteine through the conserved F or W. The D gene is left open where the match is weak. Clone size is not always given. Where it is, it says once, few, many or a class for expanded clones.

TRBV19	NA	once	TRBJ2-5	CASSMAGTVPRPSGTQYF	TGTGCCAGTAGTATGGCCGGGACTGTGCCTAGGCCGTCGGGAACCCAGTACTTC
TRBV6-1	NA	few	TRBJ1-2	CASSAGTDTNYGYTF	TGTGCCAGCAGTGCCGGGACGGACACTAACTATGGCTACACCTTC
TRBV20-1	NA	NA	TRBJ2-3	CSAFIGDTQYF	TGCAGTGCTTTCATTGGAGATACGCAGTATTTT
TRBV19	TRBD2	NA	TRBJ2-3	CASSIVRGGDTQYF	TGTGCCAGTAGTATAGTGCGGGGGGGAGATACGCAGTATTTT
TRBV19	TRBD2	NA	TRBJ2-1	CASSIVPSGGNEQFF	TGTGCCAGTAGTATAGTACCTAGCGGGGGGAATGAGCAGTTCTTC
TRBV2	NA	NA	TRBJ2-1	CASSERVTPLRNEQFF	TGTGCCAGCAGTGAACGTGTGACGCCCCTTCGCAATGAGCAGTTCTTC
TRBV18	NA	NA	TRBJ2-7	CASSPPQTSRREQYF	TGTGCCAGCTCACCACCGCAGACTTCCCGTCGTGAGCAGTACTTC
TRBV5-1	NA	NA	TRBJ2-2	CASSLSEVSGELFF	TGCGCCAGCAGCTTATCAGAGGTATCCGGGGAGCTGTTTTTT
TRBV19	NA	NA	TRBJ1-6	CASSIVPYSPLHF	TGTGCCAGTAGTATAGTTCCGTACTCACCCCTCCACTTT
TRBV16	NA	NA	TRBJ1-5	CASSQSVRGNQPQHF	TGTGCCAGCAGCCAATCGGTGAGGGGTAATCAGCCCCAGCATTTT
TRBV30	NA	NA	TRBJ1-5	CAWRQTGDNQPQHF	TGTGCCTGGAGGCAGACAGGAGATAATCAGCCCCAGCATTTT
TRBV5-1	NA	few	TRBJ2-5	CASSLEARSAGEQYF	TGCGCCAGCAGCTTGGAAGCCAGGTCCGCTGGGGAGCAGTACTTC
TRBV6-6	TRBD2	NA	TRBJ2-3	CASSYVGLAGDTQYF	TGTGCCAGCAGTTACGTGGGACTAGCGGGAGATACGCAGTATTTT
TRBV30	NA	NA	TRBJ2-5	CAWSVQGEETQYF	TGTGCCTGGAGTGTACAAGGGGAGGAGACCCAGTACTTC
TRBV18	TRBD1	NA	TRBJ1-3	CASSPSGTAGNTIYF	TGTGCCAGCTCACCCTCCGGGACAGCAGGAAACACCATATATTTT
TRBV5-6	TRBD1	NA	TRBJ2-7	CASSLVRRQGLHEQYF	TGTGCCAGCAGCTTGGTTAGGAGACAGGGTTTACACGAGCAGTACTTC
TRBV4-1	NA	NA	TRBJ1-5	CASSQVQGHGPQHF	TGCGCCAGCAGCCAAGTACAGGGCCATGGGCCCCAGCATTTT